Listed below are T cell receptor beta chains from one sample, sequenced in a study of tumor-infiltrating lymphocytes in primary liver carcinoma. TCRdb processed the multiplex PCR reads anew with MiXCR; each CDR3 protein has one entry. Of around 29,000 distinct CDR3 sequences in the sample, less than 75% were seen once. The sequencing sample was made of liver tumor tissue from sampling region 3. These receptor sequences come from a woman between 25 and 40 years old with primary liver carcinoma and hepatitis B virus infection. CDR3s include the opening cysteine and the closing phenylalanine or tryptophan. Fields, in order: CDR3 length, J gene, D gene, clone size, V gene, CDR3 DNA, CDR3 protein. A D gene is named only where the DNA matches it firmly. Clone size is shown for a subset of rows, as once, few, many or a class of expanded clone.

>14|TRBJ2-3|.|many|TRBV6-1
TGTGCCAGCAGTGTTTCAGGGGATGGAAGGACGCAGTATTTT
CASSVSGDGRTQYF
>15|TRBJ2-5|.|many|TRBV6-6
TGTGCCAGCAGCCCCCCTGGATCGAACCAAGAGACCCAGTACTTC
CASSPPGSNQETQYF
>17|TRBJ2-3|.|.|TRBV11-2
TGTGCCAGCAGCTTAGAAATGGGGAGAGGGAGCATAGGTACGCAGTATTTT
CASSLEMGRGSIGTQYF
>16|TRBJ2-5|TRBD1|.|TRBV11-2
TGTGCCAGCAGCACTAGAACAGGGGGCGCGAAAGAGACTCTGTACTTC
CASSTRTGGAKETLYF
>16|TRBJ2-1|TRBD2|.|TRBV29-1
TGCACCGTAGCTGGACTAGCGGGAGCGGCCTACAATGAGCGGTTCTTC
CTVAGLAGAAYNERFF
>14|TRBJ1-6|TRBD1|.|TRBV14
TGTGCCAGCACCCAGACAGGGAGGAATTCGCCCCTCCACTTT
CASTQTGRNSPLHF
>16|TRBJ2-3|TRBD1|.|TRBV11-2
TGTGCCAGAAGCTTAGCCGGACAGGTGATCACAGATACGCAGTATTTT
CARSLAGQVITDTQYF
>19|TRBJ2-2|TRBD2|.|TRBV4-3
TGCGCCAGTTGCGTACTAGCGGGAGGGCCCCGTTCGAATACCGGGGAGCTGTTTTTT
CASCVLAGGPRSNTGELFF
>14|TRBJ2-7|.|.|TRBV11-2
TGTGCCAACAGTTTAACGGAAGCTGCCTACGAGCAGTACTTC
CANSLTEAAYEQYF
>13|TRBJ2-7|.|.|TRBV28
TGTTCCAGCAGTTTAGGGACGGTCTACCAGCAGTACTTC
CSSSLGTVYQQYF
>15|TRBJ2-5|.|.|TRBV10-3
TGTGCCATCAGTGAATCGGCTACCAGAGATGAGACCCAGTACTTC
CAISESATRDETQYF
>15|TRBJ2-4|TRBD2|once|TRBV29-1
TGCAGTCTTGACGGACTAGCGGGAGAAGTGAGTATTCAGTACTTC
CSLDGLAGEVSIQYF
>16|TRBJ2-1|.|.|TRBV11-2
TGTGCCAGCAGTTTAGTTGATGGGACGCCAGTCGATGAGCAGTTCTTC
CASSLVDGTPVDEQFF
>14|TRBJ1-2|.|.|TRBV4-3
TGCGCCAGCAGCCTGGGTTCTCCCAGGGACTGCTACACCTTC
CASSLGSPRDCYTF
>12|TRBJ2-3|.|.|TRBV5-6
TGTGCCAGCTGCTTGAGGGCAGATATACAGTATTTT
CASCLRADIQYF
>15|TRBJ2-5|.|.|TRBV12-3/TRBV12-4
TGTGTCAACAGCGCCTACCCCGGGAGCGAAGAGACTCAGTACTTC
CVNSAYPGSEETQYF
>13|TRBJ1-1|.|.|TRBV6-5
TGTACCGGCAGCTGGAATAGGGACGCTGAAGCTTTCTTT
CTGSWNRDAEAFF
>12|TRBJ1-1|.|.|TRBV6-6
TGTGCCAGCAGTTGCCCCCCCCTAGAAGCTTTCTTT
CASSCPPLEAFF
>14|TRBJ1-5|TRBD1|many|TRBV29-1
TGCAGCGTTGCGGGACAGGGGATGGGTCAGCCCCAGCATTTT
CSVAGQGMGQPQHF
>13|TRBJ1-4|.|.|TRBV4-1
TGCGCCAGCAGCCACCTAGAGGGTAAAAAACTGTTTTTT
CASSHLEGKKLFF
>14|TRBJ2-3|TRBD2|many|TRBV11-2
TGTGCCAGCAGCCTGACTAGCGGCACAGATACGCAGTATTTT
CASSLTSGTDTQYF
>15|TRBJ2-7|TRBD1|few|TRBV11-3
TGTGCCAGCAGCCCCGGGACAGGGGGTAACTACGTGCAGTACTTC
CASSPGTGGNYVQYF
>15|TRBJ2-5|.|.|TRBV10-3
TGTATCATCAGTGAGTCGGCTACCAGACAAGAGATCCAGTACTTC
CIISESATRQEIQYF
>15|TRBJ2-3|TRBD2|many|TRBV11-2
TGTGCCAGCAGCTTCGGACTAGGATGCACAGATACGCAGTATTTT
CASSFGLGCTDTQYF
>15|TRBJ2-7|TRBD1|few|TRBV28
TGTGTCAGCAGTTCAGCCGGGACAGGGGGCTACGAGCAATACTTC
CVSSSAGTGGYEQYF
>13|TRBJ2-1|.|.|TRBV11-2
TGCGCCAGCAGCTTATCGGCTATGAATGAGCAGTTCTTC
CASSLSAMNEQFF
>14|TRBJ2-5|.|many|TRBV6-5
TGTGCCAGCAGCGAGGAGGGGGGCCTTTGGCCCCGATACTTC
CASSEEGGLWPRYF
>13|TRBJ2-5|.|.|TRBV6-5
TGTGCCAGCAGTACCGACAAAGGGCTGACCCAGTGCTTC
CASSTDKGLTQCF
>14|TRBJ2-4|.|.|TRBV11-2
TGTGCCAGCAGCTTGGTGGGACTGAAAAACATTGAGTACTTC
CASSLVGLKNIEYF
>12|TRBJ2-7|.|many|TRBV10-3
TGTGCCCCTGGGACACCAACCTACGAGCAGTACTTC
CAPGTPTYEQYF
>17|TRBJ2-1|.|.|TRBV4-1
TGCGCCAGCAACCAAGAATGGGTCCCCAGAGCTCACAATGAGCAGTTCTTC
CASNQEWVPRAHNEQFF
>14|TRBJ2-2|.|.|TRBV7-2
TGTGCCAACAGCTTAACTTCCCTGGGCGGGGAGCTGTTTTTC
CANSLTSLGGELFF
>14|TRBJ2-1|TRBD1|once|TRBV30
TGTTCGTGGAGCCCGGGACAGGGATTTGGTGAGCAGTTCTTC
CSWSPGQGFGEQFF
>13|TRBJ2-3|.|.|TRBV7-8
TGTGTAAGCAGCTTAGGTGGAGTGAGTACGCAGTATTTT
CVSSLGGVSTQYF
>13|TRBJ1-2|.|.|TRBV19
TGTGCCAGTACCCCGGACGGAACCTATGGCTACACCTTC
CASTPDGTYGYTF
>16|TRBJ2-1|TRBD1|.|TRBV4-1
TGCGCCAGTAGCCAAGATCCGGGACAGGAGGAGAATGAGCGGTTCTTC
CASSQDPGQEENERFF
>16|TRBJ2-3|.|many|TRBV25-1
TGTGCCAGCAGTGCCCCGGAACGGAGGGGTGGAGTTGCGCAGTATTTT
CASSAPERRGGVAQYF
>16|TRBJ2-4|TRBD1|.|TRBV11-3
TGTGCCAGCAGCACTCGGACAGGGCTGGCCAAAAACATTCAGTACTTC
CASSTRTGLAKNIQYF
>16|TRBJ2-1|TRBD2|once|TRBV10-3
TGTGTCATCAGTGAGTCGGCAGCGGGAGCCTACAACGAGCAGCTCTTC
CVISESAAGAYNEQLF
>16|TRBJ2-2|.|.|TRBV11-2
TGTGCCAGTAGCCCCGATCCCCAATCGAACACCGGGGAGCTGTTCTTT
CASSPDPQSNTGELFF
>15|TRBJ2-3|TRBD2|.|TRBV11-2
TGTGCCAGCAGCTCAGGTAGCGGGAGGGGAGATACGCAGTATTTT
CASSSGSGRGDTQYF
>15|TRBJ2-2|.|.|TRBV11-2
TGTGCCAGCAGCTTTGCGGGATTAAACATCGGGGAGCTGTTTTTT
CASSFAGLNIGELFF
>15|TRBJ2-7|.|.|TRBV6-5
TGTGCCAGCAGTTACAAGGACAGCAGTTTCTATGAGCAGTACTTC
CASSYKDSSFYEQYF
>14|TRBJ1-6|TRBD1|.|TRBV11-2
TGTGCCAGCAGCTTAGGGGACAGAAGATCACCCCTCCACTTT
CASSLGDRRSPLHF
>14|TRBJ2-7|.|many|TRBV11-2
TGTGCCAGCAGCTTTCAGACACTCCGGGGCGAGCAGTACTTC
CASSFQTLRGEQYF
>15|TRBJ1-5|.|.|TRBV19
TGTGTCAGTAGCCTACAAGGACCCCACAATCAGCCCCAGCATTTT
CVSSLQGPHNQPQHF
>13|TRBJ1-2|.|many|TRBV29-1
TGCAGCGTTGGCCCCGGAGGGGGGGTTGGCTACACCTTC
CSVGPGGGVGYTF